The present TCR beta chain was sequenced within a study of T-cell memory formation after mild COVID-19. Germline V lookup: CDR1 SGHTA, CDR2 FQGNSA. CDR3 size: 13 residues. V dropped 3 bases and J dropped 7 bases, with 12 bases sitting between them. On this clonotype itself: Its antigen remains unidentified.

Broader study findings: Confirmation was lacking for SARS-CoV-2 specificity of second-wave clones that peaked on day 37. Contracting clones from day 15 to 85 showed balanced CD4/CD8; later expanders favored CD4+. Contracting CD4+ clones were located mainly in CM and EM, and CD8+ clones in EMRA. Pre-infection memory already had some responding clones, implying cross-reactive memory joined.

TCRdb re-analysed the 5' RACE reads in MiXCR, keeping a single row per CDR3 protein. The sample lists over 300,000 distinct CDR3 sequences; 20% to 25% were seen once. The chain combines TRBV7-2 with TRBJ1-2; D remains ambiguous. The TCR sequence derives from a young man who had mild COVID-19 (a few samples of this study predate the infection). Cell type and time point are not known. Sequencing was done on a sample of PBMCs or a T cell subset sorted from them (not recorded which). This CDR3 reads CASSLGGIGGYTF. Written as DNA, the CDR3 is TGTGCCAGCAGCTTGGGTGGGATAGGTGGCTACACCTTC.